The 24 T cell receptor beta chains below were found in one sample sequenced in a study of Tregs in tolerant kidney transplant recipients. Here immunoSEQ multiplex PCR was the method, and the copy in TCRdb shows in-frame clones only, minus some. The sample carries 50,000 to 75,000 clones, approximately 85% recorded once. The input for sequencing was Tregs from blood, taken before the transplant. The receptors originated from a human donor who received a combined kidney and bone marrow transplant.

V is TRBV11-2 and J is TRBJ2-1, with D uncertain. Germline CDR1 reads SGHAT; CDR2 reads FQNNGV. The V end lost 5 bases, the J end lost 12 bases, and 17 bases lay between the germline ends. The CDR3 has 13 amino acids. The CDR3 sequence: CASSILGAGLQFF. DNA of the CDR3: TGTGCCAGCAGCATCCTGGGTGCCGGGTTGCAGTTCTTC.

J is TRBJ1-1 and V is TRBV2, with no clear D. CDR3 size: 13 residues. The germline CDR1 and CDR2 sequences are SNHLY and FYNNEI. V gave up 6 bases and J gave up 2 bases, with 10 bases separating them. The DNA of the CDR3 is TGTGCCAGCAGGACTCAGGTCAACACTGAAGCTTTCTTT. This gives the protein CASRTQVNTEAFF.

The chain has TRBV6-6 and TRBJ1-5, with 9 positions matching TRBD1. Germline values: CDR1 MNHNY, CDR2 SVGAGI (reference sequence). The junction had 9 bases not matched to a gene; V was cut back by 5 bases and J by 4 bases. CDR3 size: 16 residues. In DNA form, the CDR3 reads TGTGCCAGCAGTCCCGCCGTCGGACAGGGGAATCAGCCCCAGCATTTT. It translates to CASSPAVGQGNQPQHF.

The genes are TRBV30 and TRBJ1-2, with unresolved D. Trimming took off 5 bases at V and 4 bases at J, with 8 bases between the two ends. This CDR3 is built from 11 residues. Germline CDR1 is GTSNPN and CDR2 is SVGIG (reference sequence). The CDR3 DNA follows: TGTGCCTGGGGTCGGGCCTATGGCTACACCTTC. This gives the protein CAWGRAYGYTF.

This clone appeared a single time. The chain couples TRBV7-6 to TRBJ2-7; tentatively, D is TRBD1 (6 bases). Trimming shortened V by 0 bases and J by 7 bases, and 7 bases separated the two germline ends. Germline lookup yields CDR1 SGHVS and CDR2 FNYEAQ. The CDR3 totals 12 residues. DNA of the CDR3: TGTGCCAGCAGCTTAGCCGGGACAGAGCAGTACTTC. It is translated as CASSLAGTEQYF.

The chain links TRBV9 to TRBJ1-4, with a tentative D call TRBD1 (5 bases). V was pared by 5 bases and J by 6 bases, with 17 bases between. This CDR3 has 15 residues. CDR1 is SGDLS, CDR2 YYNGEE, per germline. CDR3 loop: CASSRRIGVDEKLFF. CDR3 sequence (DNA): TGTGCCAGCAGTAGGAGGATAGGGGTGGATGAAAAACTGTTTTTT.

V and J are TRBV5-6 and TRBJ1-5, with 9 bases identical to TRBD1. The CDR3 is made up of 15 amino acids. Trimming at V came to 4 bases and at J to 6 bases, leaving 8 bases not matched to a gene. CDR1 and CDR2 from the germline V gene are SGHDT and YYEEEE. The CDR3 reads CASSPTGGSRQPQHF. The DNA of the CDR3 is TGTGCCAGCAGCCCGACAGGGGGGAGTCGTCAGCCCCAGCATTTT.

The genes are TRBV28 and TRBJ1-2; the match to TRBD1 covers 10 bases. From germline, CDR1 is MDHEN and CDR2 SYDVKM. This CDR3 has 15 amino acids. The V and J ends lost 5 bases and 4 bases, in that order; junction bases with no gene match: 7. CDR3 coding DNA: TGTGCCAGCAGTACACCGGGACAGGGGCGCTATGGCTACACCTTC. Encoded protein: CASSTPGQGRYGYTF.

This chain connects TRBV6-1 to TRBJ2-7; 9 bases are a match to TRBD1. Unmatched junction bases numbered 3, after V lost 5 bases and J lost 1 base. Germline V gives CDR1 MNHNS, CDR2 SASEGT. The CDR3 loop spans 14 amino acids. This CDR3 reads CASSLGQGSYEQYF. DNA of the CDR3: TGTGCCAGCAGTCTGGGACAGGGTTCCTACGAGCAGTACTTC.

This clone has only one observation. One end of the junction is discordant with germline, which a read error may explain. V usage is TRBV5-4 and J usage is TRBJ2-2; D uncertain. Per the germline V gene, CDR1 is SGHNT and CDR2 is YYREEE (reference sequence). CDR3 length: 15 amino acids. CDR3 loop: CASSQGLVSTGELFF. The CDR3 DNA follows: TGCGCCAGCAGCCAAGGCCTAGTTAGCACCGGGGAGCTGTTTTTT.

The V and J genes are TRBV18 and TRBJ2-7; tentative D call: TRBD1 (6 bases). Trimming cost V 3 bases and J 5 bases, with 11 bases left between them. The CDR3 sequence is 13 residues long. Germline assignment: CDR1 KGHSH and CDR2 LQKENI. The DNA for the CDR3 is TGTGCCAGCTCACCGGACAGTCTCAACGAGCAGTACTTC. Its translation: CASSPDSLNEQYF.

The chain carries TRBV5-1 and TRBJ2-3, with D perhaps matching TRBD2 (5 bases). Germline values: CDR1 SGHRS, CDR2 YFSETQ. The CDR3 extends over 15 amino acids. V lost 0 bases, J lost 3 bases, and 11 bases lay in between. CDR3 residues: CASSLGRARTDTQYF. CDR3 nucleotide sequence: TGCGCCAGCAGCTTGGGGCGGGCCCGGACAGATACGCAGTATTTT. Variable domain in full (rest from reference TRBV5-1 and TRBJ2-3): KAGVTQTPRYLIKTRGQQVTLSCSPISGHRSVSWYQQTPGQGLQFLFEYFSETQRNKGNFPGRFSGRQFSNSRSEMNVSTLELGDSALYLCASSLGRARTDTQYFGPGTRLTVL.

The chain links TRBV7-2 to TRBJ2-1; D remains ambiguous. The CDR3 covers 15 residues. V lost 2 bases to trimming and J lost 7 bases, with 15 bases between them. Germline V gene lookup returns CDR1 SGHTA and CDR2 FQGNSA. DNA of the CDR3: TGTGCCAGCAGCTTATTCTGGCGCCAAGGAAATGAGCAGTTCTTC. Its protein product is CASSLFWRQGNEQFF.

The CDR3 is CASRGTGGREQFF. The CDR3 region has the DNA TGTGCCAGCAGGGGGACAGGGGGCAGGGAGCAGTTCTTC. The chain links TRBV2 to TRBJ2-1; TRBD1 matches 12 bases. The CDR3 runs 13 residues. The germline V gene has CDR1 SNHLY and CDR2 FYNNEI. V dropped 6 bases and J dropped 10; count of bases not matched to a gene: 4. Supplemented by reference TRBV2 and TRBJ2-1, the full variable domain reads EPEVTQTPSHQVTQMGQEVILRCVPISNHLYFYWYRQILGQKVEFLVSFYNNEISEKSEIFDDQFSVERPDGSNFTLKIRSTKLEDSAMYFCASRGTGGREQFFGPGTRLTVL.

This chain joins TRBV4-1 and TRBJ2-2; 7 nucleotides match TRBD2. The CDR3 has 18 residues. V trimming: 1 base; J trimming: 0 bases; junction bases outside the gene matches: 8. Looked up from germline, CDR1 is MGHRA and CDR2 is YSYEKL. CDR3 sequence reads: CASSQGGGGATNTGELFF. The CDR3 nucleotides are TGCGCCAGCAGCCAAGGCGGCGGGGGAGCGACGAACACCGGGGAGCTGTTTTTT.

This rearrangement joins TRBV27 to TRBJ2-4, with 8 bases fitting TRBD1. Trimming removed 5 bases from V and 3 bases from J; junction bases left unmatched: 12. The CDR3 has 17 residues. In germline, CDR1 is MNHEY, CDR2 SMNVEV (reference sequence). For the CDR3, the DNA is TGTGCCAGCAGTAAGATAGGACAGGGCCCCTACAAAAACATTCAGTACTTC. Translating it yields CASSKIGQGPYKNIQYF.

The chain couples TRBV19 to TRBJ2-7, with 8 bases aligning to TRBD1. The CDR3 totals 15 residues. In germline, CDR1 is LNHDA, CDR2 SQIVND (reference sequence). The J segment lost 2 bases and the V segment lost 2 bases, leaving 5 bases of the junction unmatched. The CDR3 region is CASSISQGATYEQYF. The DNA for the CDR3 is TGTGCCAGTAGTATAAGTCAGGGGGCCACCTACGAGCAGTACTTC.

CDR3 amino acids: CASSYSRARYGYTF. In DNA, the CDR3 is TGTGCCAGCAGTTACAGTCGGGCCCGCTATGGCTACACCTTC. This chain connects TRBV6-5 to TRBJ1-2, with D uncertain. There are 14 residues in the CDR3. V lost 2 bases to trimming and J lost 4 bases, with 11 bases between them. CDR1 MNHEY and CDR2 SVGAGI come from the germline V gene.

The gene calls are TRBV6-4 and TRBJ1-1; D gene ambiguous. CDR1 and CDR2 (germline): MRHNA, SNTAGT. The V and J ends lost 2 bases and 0 bases respectively, with 4 bases between them. The CDR3 is made up of 13 amino acids. CDR3 amino acids: CASSDQLNTEAFF. In DNA, the CDR3 is TGTGCCAGCAGTGACCAATTGAACACTGAAGCTTTCTTT.

The genes are TRBV2 and TRBJ2-1; TRBD2 matches 11 bases. Germline V gene sequence: CDR1 SNHLY, CDR2 FYNNEI. Unmatched junction bases numbered 9, after V lost 6 bases and J lost 2 bases. The CDR3 loop spans 17 amino acids. CDR3 residues: CASSGTSGILTYNEQFF. The CDR3 DNA follows: TGTGCCAGCAGCGGGACTAGCGGCATCCTAACCTACAATGAGCAGTTCTTC.

The chain couples TRBV7-8 to TRBJ1-1; D is possibly TRBD1 (5 bases). The CDR3 runs to 13 residues. Trimming pared 2 bases from V and 7 bases from J, leaving 11 bases between. CDR1 and CDR2 (germline): SGHVS, FQNEAQ. The CDR3 reads CASSLRGGVEAFF. DNA of the CDR3: TGTGCCAGCAGCTTAAGGGGCGGAGTTGAAGCTTTCTTT.

This chain uses TRBV4-1 with TRBJ2-2; D possibly corresponds to TRBD2 (6 bases). The CDR3 runs 17 residues. Per germline, CDR1 MGHRA and CDR2 YSYEKL. Trimming left V 3 bases short and J 0 bases short, with 14 bases between. CDR3 in amino acids: CASSHRPGGSNTGELFF. The CDR3 bases are TGCGCCAGCAGCCACCGCCCCGGGGGTTCGAACACCGGGGAGCTGTTTTTT.

This clone appeared a single time. This chain links TRBV7-2 with TRBJ2-5, with D possibly matching TRBD1 (5 bases). Germline V gives CDR1 SGHTA, CDR2 FQGNSA. V lost 1 base to trimming and J lost 4 bases, with 13 bases between them. This CDR3 comprises 15 residues. The CDR3 coding sequence is TGTGCCAGCAGCTTAGTGGCAGGGCGAAGAGAGACCCAGTACTTC. The encoded protein is CASSLVAGRRETQYF.

The CDR3 here is CASSSDRGGYTF. CDR3 nucleotide sequence: TGTGCCAGCAGCTCCGACAGGGGTGGCTACACCTTC. The rearrangement joins TRBV7-2 to TRBJ1-2, with 8 bases that match TRBD1. V shed 4 bases and J 7 bases; nucleotides not matched to a gene: 2. Germline CDR1 SGHTA, CDR2 FQGNSA. The CDR3 totals 12 residues.